Sequencing of this TCR beta chain was carried out in a study of T cell responses to AZD1222 COVID-19 vaccine. Turning to the study itself: Pooling covered second doses at about 4 or about 12 weeks. Findings and limits, study-wide: At study baseline, merely roughly 6 AZD1222 recipients were seropositive. Possibly, clonal diversity was underestimated; donors were largely white British and included more females.

A word on this clone: As yet, its antigen is unknown.

Germline CDR1 reads SGHRS; CDR2 reads YFSETQ. V was shortened by 4 bases and J by 1 base, with 8 bases between the two germline ends. The CDR3 totals 13 residues. Clones were sequenced by immunoSEQ multiplex PCR, and TCRdb holds only the in-frame ones, with some missing. The table includes about 120,000 clones, about 86% detected once. The chain couples TRBV5-1 to TRBJ1-1; possibly TRBD1 for D (5 bases). The sequence derives from an adult in good health. Sequencing used peripheral blood, obtained on day 0 of AZD1222 vaccination. CDR3 amino acids: CASSRDRNTEAFF. CDR3 DNA sequence: TGCGCCAGCAGCCGTGACAGGAACACTGAAGCTTTCTTT.